The rows below give T cell receptor beta chains drawn from one sample of a study of response to subunit inactivated influenza vaccine. In TCRdb, the RT-PCR reads were re-called with MiXCR into one record per CDR3 protein. The sample includes more than 700,000 distinct CDR3 sequences, 21% of them seen just once. The input for sequencing was PBMCs from blood, taken less than 6 days after vaccination. Receptors were obtained from a man aged 45-60 years who received an inactivated influenza vaccine. Both conserved end residues are part of each CDR3. Each record gives: V gene, D gene, J gene, clone size, CDR3 DNA, CDR3 protein. A D gene is named only where the DNA matches it firmly. Not all rows give a size; the values are once, few, many and, for expanded clones, a class.

TRBV7-2	.	TRBJ1-1	.	TGTGCCAGCAGGAAGAGGGGTGGTGGAACTGAAGCTTTCTTT	CASRKRGGGTEAFF
TRBV19	TRBD1	TRBJ2-1	.	TGTGCCAGTAGCGATCCGGGACAGGGACACAATGAGCAGTTCTTC	CASSDPGQGHNEQFF
TRBV6-5	TRBD2	TRBJ2-1	few	TGTGCCAGCAGTTACTCCCTTGAGGGCGGGGGGAGCTACAATGAGCAGTTCTTC	CASSYSLEGGGSYNEQFF
TRBV12-3/TRBV12-4	.	TRBJ2-6	.	TGTGCCCGCAGATCCCGCTTAGGCAAAAGCTCTGGGGCCAACGTCCTGACTTTC	CARRSRLGKSSGANVLTF
TRBV24-1	.	TRBJ2-2	few	TGTGCCACCAGTGACCCTGACCGTAGCACCGGGGAGCTGTTTTTT	CATSDPDRSTGELFF
TRBV28	.	TRBJ1-4	few	TGTGCCATCACCGCAAGCCTTAATGAAAAACTGTTTTTT	CAITASLNEKLFF
TRBV5-6	.	TRBJ2-1	.	TGTGCCAGCAGACAGGGTAACCCTCCCAATGAGCAGTTCTTC	CASRQGNPPNEQFF
TRBV7-9	TRBD2	TRBJ2-1	few	TGTGCCAGCAGCTTAGATGCGGGGGGTTCTCGGAATGAGCAGTTCTTC	CASSLDAGGSRNEQFF
TRBV4-1	.	TRBJ2-7	once	TGCGCCAGCAGCCAAGATTCCCAGGGGCTAACCTCCTACGAGCAGTACTTC	CASSQDSQGLTSYEQYF
TRBV10-3	.	TRBJ2-7	.	TGTGCCATCAGTGAGAGGGGACTTCTTTGGGCCTACGAGCAGTACTTC	CAISERGLLWAYEQYF
TRBV29-1	TRBD1	TRBJ2-7	few	TGCAGCGCCGGGATATGGGGACAGGGGGCGTACGAGCAGTACTTC	CSAGIWGQGAYEQYF
TRBV20-1	.	TRBJ2-7	few	TGCAGTGCTAGCGACCGCCGAGGACCGGGCGAGCAGTACTTC	CSASDRRGPGEQYF
TRBV5-4	TRBD1	TRBJ1-1	few	TGTGCCAGCAGCTACGGACAGGGTGCCACTGAAGCTTTCTTT	CASSYGQGATEAFF
TRBV12-3/TRBV12-4	.	TRBJ1-5	.	TGTGCCAGTTCCTCTGGGAGGGGCTGGGTGATTCAGCCCCAGCATTTT	CASSSGRGWVIQPQHF
TRBV6-5	.	TRBJ2-5	.	TGTGCCAGCAGTTACCAGAGACGGACACCTCAAGAGACCCAGTACTTC	CASSYQRRTPQETQYF
TRBV5-6	.	TRBJ2-7	few	TGTGCCAGCAGCGGGATGCAGAAAACCTACGAGCAGTACTTC	CASSGMQKTYEQYF
TRBV15	.	TRBJ2-2	.	TGTGCCACCAGGAGGGTCGAGTCGTGGCTTAACACCGGGGAGCTGTTTTTT	CATRRVESWLNTGELFF
TRBV12-3/TRBV12-4	TRBD2	TRBJ2-2	.	TGTACCAGCAGTTTAGCGGGGGTCACCGGGGAGCTGTTTTTT	CTSSLAGVTGELFF
TRBV7-2	TRBD1	TRBJ2-1	many	TGTGCCAGCAGCTTTCAACAGGGGGCTTGGAGTGAGCAGTTCTTC	CASSFQQGAWSEQFF
TRBV6-1	TRBD1	TRBJ2-6	many	TGTGCCAGCACTGGACAGGGGGCCTTGGGGGCCAACGTCCTGACTTTC	CASTGQGALGANVLTF
TRBV29-1	TRBD1	TRBJ1-1	few	TGCAGCGTGGAGGGACAGGGGGCCACTGAAGCTTTCTTT	CSVEGQGATEAFF
TRBV7-9	.	TRBJ2-1	.	TGTGCCAGCAGCCCCCCCCAGAGGGACACGGACAATGAGCAGTTCTTC	CASSPPQRDTDNEQFF
TRBV6-1	TRBD2	TRBJ2-3	few	TGTGCCAGCAGGGAACGGGGGGGCCCCACAGATACGCAGTATTTT	CASRERGGPTDTQYF
TRBV12-3/TRBV12-4	.	TRBJ1-5	.	TGTGCCAGCAGTTCCACGTCGGGAAATCAGCCCCAGCATTTT	CASSSTSGNQPQHF
TRBV6-2/TRBV6-3	.	TRBJ1-1	few	TGTGCCAGCAGTAAACTACCCCCGCGATCAGGGGCCTCCACTGAAGCTTTCTTT	CASSKLPPRSGASTEAFF